This T cell receptor (beta chain) was observed in a study of siplizumab effects on memory and regulatory T cells. There are 13 residues in the CDR3. V was trimmed by 7 bases and J by 5 bases, leaving 12 bases between them. Germline V lookup: CDR1 SNHLY, CDR2 FYNNEI. As to this clone: Its antigen is undetermined.

The method was immunoSEQ multiplex PCR; TCRdb's version includes in-frame clones alone and lacks a portion of them. The sample has approximately 82,000 clones, roughly 87% seen once. General study points: Among mappable alloreactive CD4+ clones, the Treg-derived fraction averaged 68.8% with siplizumab versus about 26% in controls.

The J gene is TRBJ1-5, the V gene TRBV2; weak D call: TRBD1 (5 bases). The receptor was derived from a human donor in good health. Sequenced: Tregs sorted from blood. As DNA, the CDR3 is TGTGCCAGCAAGAGGGACGGGGATCAGCCCCAGCATTTT. Translating gives CASKRDGDQPQHF.